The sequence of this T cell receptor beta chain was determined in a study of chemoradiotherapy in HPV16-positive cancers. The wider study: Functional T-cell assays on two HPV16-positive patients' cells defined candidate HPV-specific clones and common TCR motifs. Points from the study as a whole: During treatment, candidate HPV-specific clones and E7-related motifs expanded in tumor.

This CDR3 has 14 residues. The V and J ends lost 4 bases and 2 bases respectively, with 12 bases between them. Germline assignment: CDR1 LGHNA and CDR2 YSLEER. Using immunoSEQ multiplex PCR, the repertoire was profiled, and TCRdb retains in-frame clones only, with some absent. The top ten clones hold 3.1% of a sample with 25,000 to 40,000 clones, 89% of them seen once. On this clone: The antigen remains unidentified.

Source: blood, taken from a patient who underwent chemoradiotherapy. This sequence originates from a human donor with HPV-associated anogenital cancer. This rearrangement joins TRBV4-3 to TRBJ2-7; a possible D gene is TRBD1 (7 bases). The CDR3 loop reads CASSPQGGAYEQYF. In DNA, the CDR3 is TGCGCCAGCAGCCCGCAGGGGGGAGCCTACGAGCAGTACTTC.